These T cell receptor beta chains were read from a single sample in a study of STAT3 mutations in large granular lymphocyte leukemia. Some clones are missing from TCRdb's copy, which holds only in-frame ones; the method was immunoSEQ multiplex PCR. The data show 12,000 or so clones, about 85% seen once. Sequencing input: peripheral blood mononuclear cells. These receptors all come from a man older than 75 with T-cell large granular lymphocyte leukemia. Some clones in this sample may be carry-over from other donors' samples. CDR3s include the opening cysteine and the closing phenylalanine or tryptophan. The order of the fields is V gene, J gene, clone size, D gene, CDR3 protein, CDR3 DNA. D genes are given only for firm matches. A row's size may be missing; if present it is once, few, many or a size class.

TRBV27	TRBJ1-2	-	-	CASSHSPYGYTF	TGTGCCAGCAGTCACAGCCCTTATGGCTACACCTTC
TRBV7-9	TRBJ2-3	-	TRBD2	CASSLGAGGSTDTQYF	TGTGCCAGCAGCTTAGGGGCGGGGGGGAGCACAGATACGCAGTATTTT
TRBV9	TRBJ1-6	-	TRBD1	CASSPIGTANSPLHF	TGTGCCAGCAGCCCTATTGGGACAGCCAATTCACCCCTCCACTTT
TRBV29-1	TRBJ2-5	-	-	CSPPFRQPESQETQYF	TGCAGCCCCCCGTTTCGGCAGCCAGAATCCCAAGAGACCCAGTACTTC
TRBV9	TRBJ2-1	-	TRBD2	CASSRGPGLAGRRGHNEQFF	TGTGCCAGCAGCCGGGGTCCGGGACTAGCGGGGAGAAGAGGGCACAATGAGCAGTTCTTC
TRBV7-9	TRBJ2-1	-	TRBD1	CASSLAGQVVQFF	TGTGCCAGCAGCTTAGCCGGACAGGTAGTGCAGTTCTTC
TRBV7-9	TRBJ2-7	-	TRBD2	CASSPSTSGGRDEQYF	TGTGCCAGCAGCCCCTCGACTAGCGGGGGTAGGGACGAGCAGTACTTC
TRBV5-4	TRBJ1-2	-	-	CASALAPGKTYGYTF	TGTGCCAGCGCTCTAGCGCCAGGAAAGACCTATGGCTACACCTTC
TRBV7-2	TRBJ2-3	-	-	CASSLLDTQYF	TGTGCCAGCAGCTTACTGGATACGCAGTATTTT
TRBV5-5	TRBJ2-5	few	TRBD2	CASSLYAGEGRETQYF	TGTGCCAGCAGCTTGTATGCCGGGGAGGGGCGGGAGACCCAGTACTTC
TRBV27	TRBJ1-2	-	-	CASSLSRQIYGYTF	TGTGCCAGCAGTTTAAGTAGACAGATCTATGGCTACACCTTC
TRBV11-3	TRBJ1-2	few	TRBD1	CASSFRGQGNYGYTF	TGTGCCAGCAGCTTCCGGGGACAGGGAAACTATGGCTACACCTTC
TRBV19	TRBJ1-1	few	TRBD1	CASGQGGTEAFF	TGTGCCAGTGGACAGGGGGGCACTGAAGCTTTCTTT
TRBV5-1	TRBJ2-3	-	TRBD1	CASSQNPTGQAADTQYF	TGCGCCAGCAGTCAGAACCCGACAGGGCAGGCGGCAGATACGCAGTATTTT
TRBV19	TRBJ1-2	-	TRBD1	CASVDRVGGYTF	TGTGCCAGTGTCGACAGGGTTGGGGGCTACACCTTC
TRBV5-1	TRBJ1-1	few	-	CASSDTPGSEAEAFF	TGCGCCAGCAGCGACACCCCGGGGAGTGAGGCTGAAGCTTTCTTT
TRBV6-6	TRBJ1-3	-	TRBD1	CASSTDRDANTIYF	TGTGCCAGCAGTACTGACAGGGACGCAAACACCATATATTTT
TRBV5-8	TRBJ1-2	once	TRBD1	CASSPRRQGVYGYTF	TGTGCCAGCAGCCCTCGTCGACAGGGCGTCTATGGCTACACCTTC
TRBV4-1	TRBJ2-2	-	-	CASSQGRFPRTGELFF	TGCGCCAGCAGCCAGGGACGATTTCCTCGTACCGGGGAGCTGTTTTTT
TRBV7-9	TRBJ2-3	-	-	CASSLRRASTDTQYF	TGTGCCAGCAGCTTGCGGCGGGCCAGCACAGATACGCAGTATTTT
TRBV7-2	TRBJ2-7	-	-	CASEDSSLSYEQYF	TGTGCCAGCGAGGACAGTTCCCTCTCCTACGAGCAGTACTTC
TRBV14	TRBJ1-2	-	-	CASKGVHGYTF	TGTGCCAGCAAGGGGGTCCATGGCTACACCTTC
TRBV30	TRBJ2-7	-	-	CAWSIGGYEQYF	TGTGCCTGGAGTATCGGGGGCTACGAGCAGTACTTC
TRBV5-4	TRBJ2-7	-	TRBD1	CASSNPDRAYEQYF	TGTGCCAGCAGCAACCCGGACAGGGCTTACGAGCAGTACTTC
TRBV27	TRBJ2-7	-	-	CASSRTPSSYEQYF	TGTGCCAGCAGCAGGACACCGAGCTCCTACGAGCAGTACTTC
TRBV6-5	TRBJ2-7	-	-	CASSYSSGGASYEQYF	TGTGCCAGCAGTTACTCGTCAGGGGGGGCCTCCTACGAGCAGTACTTC
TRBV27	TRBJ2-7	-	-	CASRGGEVTPYEQYF	TGTGCCAGCAGAGGGGGAGAGGTCACACCCTACGAGCAGTACTTC
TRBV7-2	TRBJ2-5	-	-	CASSSGAVTTQYF	TGTGCCAGCAGCTCAGGGGCGGTTACGACCCAGTACTTC
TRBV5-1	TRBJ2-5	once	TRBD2	CASSLVAGGPQETQYF	TGCGCCAGCAGCTTGGTAGCGGGGGGGCCCCAAGAGACCCAGTACTTC
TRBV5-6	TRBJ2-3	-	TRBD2	CASSALTSGGDTQYF	TGTGCCAGCAGCGCCCTTACTAGCGGAGGAGATACGCAGTATTTT
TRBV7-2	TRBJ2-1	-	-	CASSLNGGQFNEQFF	TGTGCCAGCAGCTTAAACGGCGGCCAGTTTAATGAGCAGTTCTTC
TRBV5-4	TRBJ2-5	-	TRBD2	CASSSGGGGETQYF	TGTGCCAGCAGCTCGGGTGGGGGAGGGGAGACCCAGTACTTC
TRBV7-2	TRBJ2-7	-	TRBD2	CASSTSSGGAYEQYF	TGTGCCAGCAGCACCTCTAGCGGGGGGGCCTACGAGCAGTACTTC
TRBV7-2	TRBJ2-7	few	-	CASSFGGRDYEQYF	TGTGCCAGCAGCTTTGGGGGAAGGGATTACGAGCAGTACTTC
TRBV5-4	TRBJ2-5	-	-	CASSLSQPYQETQYF	TGTGCCAGCAGCTTGAGCCAGCCGTACCAAGAGACCCAGTACTTC
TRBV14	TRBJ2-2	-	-	CASSQVYGATGELFF	TGTGCCAGCAGCCAAGTGTATGGGGCCACCGGGGAGCTGTTTTTT
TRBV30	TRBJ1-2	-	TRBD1	CAWSRGQGINYGYTF	TGTGCCTGGAGCAGGGGACAGGGTATTAACTATGGCTACACCTTC
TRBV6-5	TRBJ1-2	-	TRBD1	CASTTQGGGYGYTF	TGTGCCAGCACCACACAGGGGGGAGGGTATGGCTACACCTTC
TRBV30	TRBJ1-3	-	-	CAWSVPGNTIYF	TGTGCCTGGAGTGTACCTGGAAACACCATATATTTT
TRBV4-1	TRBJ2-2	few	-	CASSQGGWAGTGELFF	TGCGCCAGCAGCCAAGGTGGCTGGGCGGGCACCGGGGAGCTGTTTTTT
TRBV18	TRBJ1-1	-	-	CASSPRDMNTEAFF	TGTGCCAGCTCACCACGAGATATGAACACTGAAGCTTTCTTT
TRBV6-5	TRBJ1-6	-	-	CASSPRRSDNSPLHF	TGTGCCAGCAGCCCCAGGAGGTCCGATAATTCACCCCTCCACTTT
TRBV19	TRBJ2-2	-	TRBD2	CASSPVTGGPGTGELFF	TGTGCCAGTAGTCCTGTGACGGGGGGGCCGGGCACCGGGGAGCTGTTTTTT
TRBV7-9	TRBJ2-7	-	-	CASSPLGETYEQYF	TGTGCCAGCAGCCCACTAGGGGAAACCTACGAGCAGTACTTC
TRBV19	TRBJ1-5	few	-	CASSIGAHASQPQHF	TGTGCCAGTAGTATCGGTGCGCATGCTTCTCAGCCCCAGCATTTT
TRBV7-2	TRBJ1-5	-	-	CASSLTNQPQHF	TGTGCCAGCAGTTTAACTAATCAGCCCCAGCATTTT
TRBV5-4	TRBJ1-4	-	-	CASSPGGSTNEKLFF	TGTGCCAGCAGCCCCGGGGGGAGCACTAATGAAAAACTGTTTTTT
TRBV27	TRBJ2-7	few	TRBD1	CASSLTGTDSYEQYF	TGTGCCAGCAGTCTCACCGGGACAGACTCCTACGAGCAGTACTTC
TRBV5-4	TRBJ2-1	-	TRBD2	CASGTRVEQFF	TGTGCCAGTGGGACTAGGGTTGAGCAGTTCTTC